The 9 T cell receptor beta chains below come from one sample, sequenced in a study of blood T cell repertoires in COVID-19. Repertoires were generated with immunoSEQ multiplex PCR, while TCRdb's copy carries only in-frame clones and drops some. The data hold roughly 420,000 clones, with 85% to 90% observed a single time. The sequencing input was PBMCs or T cells enriched from blood (not recorded which). The receptors stem from a woman in her twenties or thirties with acute COVID-19.

CDR3 region: CASSPQGSRGLIYGYTF. The DNA of the CDR3 is TGTGCCAGCTCACCACAGGGTTCCCGAGGACTCATCTATGGCTACACCTTC. The V call is TRBV18, the J call TRBJ1-2; D gene uncertain. Trimming removed 1 base at V and 4 bases at J, with 19 bases between. The length of the CDR3 is 17 residues. Germline CDR1 KGHSH, CDR2 LQKENI.

With regard to this clone: Other DNA sequences from this sample encode an identical CDR3 as well. The rearrangement uses TRBV24-1 and TRBJ1-2; D is possibly TRBD1 (6 bases). The germline V and J ends were trimmed by 2 bases and 2 bases, with 8 bases remaining between them. This CDR3 has 14 amino acids. The germline V gene has CDR1 KGHDR and CDR2 SFDVKD. CDR3 amino acids: CATSDSTGNYGYTF. The CDR3 region has the DNA TGTGCCACCAGTGATTCGACAGGCAACTATGGCTACACCTTC.

The chain uses TRBV5-6 and TRBJ2-2; 10 positions match TRBD1. This CDR3 is built from 17 residues. Losses at the gene ends were 4 bases for V and 0 bases for J; bases not matched to a gene: 6. Looked up from germline, CDR1 is SGHDT and CDR2 is YYEEEE. The CDR3 DNA reads TGTGCCAGCAGCCCCACCGGGACAGGGGCGAACACCGGGGAGCTGTTTTTT. This encodes CASSPTGTGANTGELFF. Full variable domain (remainder filled in from reference TRBV5-6 and TRBJ2-2): DAGVTQSPTHLIKTRGQQVTLRCSPKSGHDTVSWYQQALGQGPQFIFQYYEEEERQRGNFPDRFSGHQFPNYSSELNVNALLLGDSALYLCASSPTGTGANTGELFFGEGSRLTVL.

Written as DNA, the CDR3 is TGTGCCAGCCATACGGACAGGGGTTATAGGCAGTACTTC. Translated: CASHTDRGYRQYF. V usage is TRBV2 and J usage is TRBJ2-7; 9 bases agree with TRBD1. This CDR3 region has 13 residues. The V segment lost 8 bases and the J segment 9 bases; nucleotides outside the gene matches: 11. From germline, CDR1 is SNHLY and CDR2 FYNNEI.

The chain is built from TRBV6-5 and TRBJ1-4; 8 nucleotides agree with TRBD1. This CDR3 has 14 amino acids. Germline V gene lookup returns CDR1 MNHEY and CDR2 SVGAGI. With V trimmed by 6 bases and J by 10 bases, 10 bases remained unmatched. The CDR3 DNA is TGTGCCAGCAGCAGACAGGGGCAATATGGAAAACTGTTTTTT. Its protein is CASSRQGQYGKLFF.

The rearrangement joins TRBV2 to TRBJ2-7, with D maybe TRBD2 (5 bases). Trimming cost V 7 bases and J 3 bases, with 13 bases left between them. Germline CDR1 SNHLY, CDR2 FYNNEI. This CDR3 is 13 amino acids long. This chain's CDR3 is CASTLRENYEQYF. The CDR3 coding sequence is TGTGCCAGCACCTTGAGGGAAAACTACGAGCAGTACTTC.

The chain links TRBV6-5 to TRBJ1-2; 8 bases match TRBD1. CDR1 and CDR2 from the germline V gene are MNHEY and SVGAGI. V lost 0 bases to trimming and J lost 2 bases; unmatched junction nucleotides: 5. The CDR3 is 16 residues long. The DNA of the CDR3 is TGTGCCAGCAGTTACTCCCACAGGGGGATGAACTATGGCTACACCTTC. Protein sequence: CASSYSHRGMNYGYTF.

The V call is TRBV4-3, the J call TRBJ1-2; D is unresolved. Germline V gives CDR1 LGHNA, CDR2 YSLEER. V lost 0 bases to trimming and J lost 2 bases, with 4 bases between them. The CDR3 is 13 amino acids. The CDR3 is CASSQDRNYGYTF. The DNA of the CDR3 is TGCGCCAGCAGCCAAGACAGAAACTATGGCTACACCTTC.

This chain links TRBV4-2 with TRBJ1-2, with 10 bases aligning to TRBD1. Germline V gene sequence: CDR1 LGHNA, CDR2 YNFKEQ. The CDR3 has 15 amino acids. Germline trimming cut 1 base from V and 4 bases from J; bases unmatched to any gene: 3. The CDR3 DNA is TGTGCCAGCAGCCAAGTGGGACAGGGGTTCTATGGCTACACCTTC. Translation: CASSQVGQGFYGYTF.